This is a list of T cell receptor beta chains from one sample in a study of identical twins. In TCRdb, the 5' RACE reads were re-called with MiXCR into one record per CDR3 protein. The sample carries approximately 690,000 distinct CDR3 sequences, 5.5% to 6.5% recorded once. Sequencing input: naive T cells sorted from blood. All receptors come from a man younger than 35 in good health. The CDR3 runs from the conserved cysteine through the conserved F or W. The size of a clone is reported for some rows only, either as once, few or many, or as a class for expanded clones.

V gene: TRBV29-1; J gene: TRBJ2-6; clone size: many; CDR3 protein: CSVHSGQGDDGANVLTF
V gene: TRBV27; J gene: TRBJ1-1; clone size: many; CDR3 protein: CASSSDFGTFEAFF
V gene: TRBV20-1; J gene: TRBJ1-5; clone size: .; CDR3 protein: CSARGRTPDQPQHF
V gene: TRBV12-3/TRBV12-4; J gene: TRBJ2-1; clone size: .; CDR3 protein: CASSSFRDRVEFF
V gene: TRBV5-5; J gene: TRBJ2-7; clone size: .; CDR3 protein: CASSLGAGDEVQYF
V gene: TRBV20-1; J gene: TRBJ1-6; clone size: .; CDR3 protein: CSATGTGTSPLHF
V gene: TRBV4-3; J gene: TRBJ1-1; clone size: .; CDR3 protein: CASRRGGLNTEAFF
V gene: TRBV7-2; J gene: TRBJ2-3; clone size: many; CDR3 protein: CASSLGGTGGPDTQYF
V gene: TRBV12-3/TRBV12-4; J gene: TRBJ2-1; clone size: many; CDR3 protein: CASSLRAPMDEQFF
V gene: TRBV19; J gene: TRBJ2-1; clone size: few; CDR3 protein: CASTQRLAGYNEQFF
V gene: TRBV7-2; J gene: TRBJ2-5; clone size: .; CDR3 protein: CASSPRVRRETTQYF
V gene: TRBV24-1; J gene: TRBJ1-2; clone size: .; CDR3 protein: CATSDYDRGYYGYTF
V gene: TRBV2; J gene: TRBJ2-3; clone size: .; CDR3 protein: CASRTDPDTQYF
V gene: TRBV10-3; J gene: TRBJ2-3; clone size: many; CDR3 protein: CAISEKNRTDTQYF
V gene: TRBV28; J gene: TRBJ2-7; clone size: few; CDR3 protein: CASSLPLPGHEQYF
V gene: TRBV5-1; J gene: TRBJ2-3; clone size: many; CDR3 protein: CASSLGIGDTQYF
V gene: TRBV29-1; J gene: TRBJ1-1; clone size: many; CDR3 protein: CSVVLGGPLAFF
V gene: TRBV4-1; J gene: TRBJ2-1; clone size: few; CDR3 protein: CASSQGGLGGGYEQFF
V gene: TRBV10-3; J gene: TRBJ1-3; clone size: many; CDR3 protein: CAISAADKIGNTIYF
V gene: TRBV4-2; J gene: TRBJ2-1; clone size: .; CDR3 protein: CASRGSGDEQFF
V gene: TRBV11-2; J gene: TRBJ2-1; clone size: few; CDR3 protein: CASSLLPGRGNEQFF
V gene: TRBV20-1; J gene: TRBJ2-3; clone size: .; CDR3 protein: CSAREGSGVLILTDTQYF
V gene: TRBV10-1; J gene: TRBJ2-1; clone size: .; CDR3 protein: CASSARLARGRNEQFF
V gene: TRBV4-2; J gene: TRBJ2-3; clone size: many; CDR3 protein: CASSQGVVSTDTQYF
V gene: TRBV11-3; J gene: TRBJ2-7; clone size: .; CDR3 protein: CASSTRDNSYEQYF
V gene: TRBV28; J gene: TRBJ2-3; clone size: .; CDR3 protein: CASSRDRAQDTQYF
V gene: TRBV5-1; J gene: TRBJ1-1; clone size: many; CDR3 protein: CASSNPGTGVRGNTEAFF
V gene: TRBV6-1; J gene: TRBJ2-5; clone size: few; CDR3 protein: CASSEISSGRETQYF
V gene: TRBV6-4; J gene: TRBJ1-6; clone size: .; CDR3 protein: CASSVDGTGGSPLHF
V gene: TRBV6-2/TRBV6-3; J gene: TRBJ2-1; clone size: .; CDR3 protein: CASSTVGGEQFF
V gene: TRBV12-3/TRBV12-4; J gene: TRBJ2-1; clone size: many; CDR3 protein: CASRLRLQKYNEQFF
V gene: TRBV6-1; J gene: TRBJ2-3; clone size: many; CDR3 protein: CASRPPGQRRSTDTQYF
V gene: TRBV20-1; J gene: TRBJ2-3; clone size: many; CDR3 protein: CSAPSGTLYF
V gene: TRBV27; J gene: TRBJ2-7; clone size: many; CDR3 protein: CASSSVYEQYF
V gene: TRBV29-1; J gene: TRBJ1-5; clone size: many; CDR3 protein: CSVEEGINQPQHF
V gene: TRBV6-5; J gene: TRBJ2-1; clone size: .; CDR3 protein: CASSLSGPNEQFF
V gene: TRBV20-1; J gene: TRBJ2-1; clone size: few; CDR3 protein: CSARDAASGVGEQFF
V gene: TRBV30; J gene: TRBJ2-1; clone size: few; CDR3 protein: CARDEQFF
V gene: TRBV9; J gene: TRBJ2-3; clone size: .; CDR3 protein: CASSAWTGSGDTQYF
V gene: TRBV6-2/TRBV6-3; J gene: TRBJ2-7; clone size: .; CDR3 protein: CASTPGRVYEQYF
V gene: TRBV5-1; J gene: TRBJ2-7; clone size: few; CDR3 protein: CASSPGQGPPGEQYF
V gene: TRBV20-1; J gene: TRBJ2-5; clone size: .; CDR3 protein: CSASRGIDETQYF
V gene: TRBV6-1; J gene: TRBJ2-7; clone size: many; CDR3 protein: CASSRLGAGGTYEQYF
V gene: TRBV29-1; J gene: TRBJ2-2; clone size: many; CDR3 protein: CSVWSGGRNTGELFF
V gene: TRBV3-1; J gene: TRBJ1-1; clone size: many; CDR3 protein: CASSQGTPNTEAFF
V gene: TRBV5-1; J gene: TRBJ2-1; clone size: few; CDR3 protein: CASSLGGGLASNEQFF
V gene: TRBV12-3/TRBV12-4; J gene: TRBJ2-2; clone size: many; CDR3 protein: CASSPRDRGPRTGELFF
V gene: TRBV3-1; J gene: TRBJ2-3; clone size: many; CDR3 protein: CASGWRESTDTQYF
V gene: TRBV18; J gene: TRBJ2-1; clone size: few; CDR3 protein: CASSTGGGVGEQFF
V gene: TRBV21-1; J gene: TRBJ1-5; clone size: few; CDR3 protein: CASSKGVENQPQHF